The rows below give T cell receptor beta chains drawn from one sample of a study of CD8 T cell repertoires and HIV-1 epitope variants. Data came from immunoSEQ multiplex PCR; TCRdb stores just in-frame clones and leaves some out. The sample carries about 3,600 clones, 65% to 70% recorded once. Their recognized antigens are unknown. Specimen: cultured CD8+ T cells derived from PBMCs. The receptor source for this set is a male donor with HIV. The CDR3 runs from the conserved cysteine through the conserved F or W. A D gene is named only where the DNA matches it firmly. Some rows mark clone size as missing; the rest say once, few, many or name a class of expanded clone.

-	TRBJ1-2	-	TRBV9	CASSAGEALNLNYGYTF	TGTGCCAGCAGCGCTGGGGAGGCCCTTAATTTAAACTATGGCTACACCTTC
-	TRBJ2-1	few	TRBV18	CASSLGTDNEQFF	TGTGCCAGCTCACTAGGTACGGACAATGAGCAGTTCTTC
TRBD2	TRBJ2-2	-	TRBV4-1	CASSHSEGLAEPNTGELFF	TGCGCCAGCAGCCACTCTGAAGGACTAGCGGAGCCGAACACCGGGGAGCTGTTTTTT
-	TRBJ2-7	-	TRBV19	CASSISISYEQYF	TGTGCCAGTAGTATAAGCATCTCCTACGAGCAGTACTTC
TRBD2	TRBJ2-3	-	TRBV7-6	CASSLARASGTSTDTQYF	TGTGCCAGCAGCTTAGCGCGGGCTAGCGGGACGAGCACAGATACGCAGTATTTT
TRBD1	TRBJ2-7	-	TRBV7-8	CASSLRQGSYEQYF	TGTGCCAGCAGCCTTCGACAGGGCTCCTACGAGCAGTACTTC
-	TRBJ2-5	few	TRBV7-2	CASSVTGGEETQYF	TGTGCCAGCAGCGTAACAGGGGGGGAAGAGACCCAGTACTTC
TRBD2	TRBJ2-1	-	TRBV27	CASTLLAGGPNEQFF	TGTGCCAGCACTTTACTAGCGGGGGGCCCTAATGAGCAGTTCTTC
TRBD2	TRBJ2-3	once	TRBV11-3	CASSPGLAGGTDTQYF	TGTGCCAGCAGCCCGGGACTAGCGGGGGGCACAGATACGCAGTATTTT
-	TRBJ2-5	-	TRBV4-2	CASSQTAGETQYF	TGTGCCAGCAGCCAAACCGCCGGGGAGACCCAGTACTTC
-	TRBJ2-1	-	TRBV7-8	CASSLAPQGYEQFF	TGTGCCAGCAGCTTAGCCCCCCAGGGATATGAGCAGTTCTTC
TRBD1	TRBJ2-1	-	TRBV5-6	CASSKQGAAPYEQFF	TGTGCCAGCAGCAAGCAGGGGGCAGCCCCGTATGAGCAGTTCTTC
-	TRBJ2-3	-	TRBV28	CASSEDVEADTQYF	TGTGCCAGCAGTGAGGACGTTGAGGCAGATACGCAGTATTTT
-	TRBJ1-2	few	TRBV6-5	CASSLHDRDGYTF	TGTGCCAGCAGTTTACACGATCGGGATGGCTACACCTTC
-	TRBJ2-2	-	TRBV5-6	CASSLRYTGELFF	TGTGCCAGCAGCTTGCGTTACACCGGGGAGCTGTTTTTT
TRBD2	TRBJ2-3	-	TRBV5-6	CASSGTSGGDTDTQYF	TGTGCCAGCAGCGGGACTAGCGGGGGGGACACAGATACGCAGTATTTT
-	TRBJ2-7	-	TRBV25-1	CASSEFQGSTLYEQYF	TGTGCCAGCAGTGAATTTCAGGGTTCTACACTCTACGAACAGTACTTC
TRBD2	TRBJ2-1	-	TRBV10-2	CASRQSGRDNEQFF	TGCGCCAGCAGGCAGAGCGGGAGAGACAATGAGCAGTTCTTC
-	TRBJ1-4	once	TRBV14	CASSQVGNEKLFF	TGTGCCAGCAGCCAGGTCGGAAATGAAAAACTGTTTTTT
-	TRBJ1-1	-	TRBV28	CASSLRTDLNTEAFF	TGTGCCAGCAGTCTACGGACAGACTTGAACACTGAAGCTTTCTTT
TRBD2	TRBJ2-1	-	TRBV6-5	CASSAGVQNEQFF	TGTGCCAGCTCAGCGGGAGTTCAAAATGAGCAGTTCTTC
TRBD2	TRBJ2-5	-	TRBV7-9	CASSLIGLAGVETQYF	TGTGCCAGCAGCTTAATAGGACTAGCGGGAGTGGAGACCCAGTACTTC
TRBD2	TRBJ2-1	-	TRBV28	CASSGLAGGSYNEQFF	TGTGCCAGCAGTGGACTAGCGGGGGGTTCCTACAATGAGCAGTTCTTC
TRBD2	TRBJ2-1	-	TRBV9	CASSVEASGDYNEQFF	TGTGCCAGCAGCGTAGAGGCTAGCGGGGACTACAATGAGCAGTTCTTC
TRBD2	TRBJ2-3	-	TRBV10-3	CAISDTSGVGDTQYF	TGTGCCATCAGTGATACTAGCGGGGTGGGAGATACGCAGTATTTT
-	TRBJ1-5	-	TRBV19	CASSIKGSNQPQHF	TGTGCCAGTAGTATCAAGGGGAGCAATCAGCCCCAGCATTTT
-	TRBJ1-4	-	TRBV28	CASSLRGHYINSDEKLFF	TGTGCCAGCAGTTTAAGGGGACATTACATTAATTCGGATGAAAAACTGTTTTTT
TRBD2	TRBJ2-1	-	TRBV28	CASSSGLAGDNEQFF	TGTGCCAGCAGTTCGGGACTAGCGGGGGACAATGAGCAGTTCTTC
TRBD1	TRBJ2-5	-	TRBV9	CASSSGQGAQTQYF	TGTGCCAGCAGCTCGGGACAGGGGGCGCAGACCCAGTACTTC
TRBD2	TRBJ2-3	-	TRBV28	CASSSPSGSGTDTQYF	TGTGCCAGCAGTTCTCCTAGCGGGTCTGGCACAGATACGCAGTATTTT
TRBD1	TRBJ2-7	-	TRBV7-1	CASSLGQYLREQYF	TGTGCCAGCAGCTTGGGACAGTACCTTCGTGAGCAGTACTTC
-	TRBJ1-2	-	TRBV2	CTLPGVLGYTF	TGTACCCTTCCTGGGGTTTTAGGCTACACCTTC
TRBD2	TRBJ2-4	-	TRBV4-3	CASSQSGGARNIQYF	TGCGCCAGCAGCCAAAGCGGGGGGGCGCGGAACATTCAGTACTTC
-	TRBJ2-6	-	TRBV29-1	CSVRSGGAGANVLTF	TGCAGCGTTAGATCAGGAGGGGCTGGGGCCAACGTCCTGACTTTC
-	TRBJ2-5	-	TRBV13	CASSSSYQETQYF	TGTGCCAGCAGCTCGTCGTACCAAGAGACCCAGTACTTC